This is a list of T cell receptor beta chains from one sample in a study of beta chain features in type 1 diabetes. Assay: immunoSEQ multiplex PCR; the TCRdb copy retains only in-frame clones and omits some. The sample holds about 740,000 clones, 13% seen once. Sequenced material: naive CD4+ T cells from blood. The receptors shown here come from a man between 18 and 35 years old with type 1 diabetes. Each CDR3 is given with its conserved first and last residue. Fields, in order: clone size, V gene, D gene, J gene, CDR3 protein, CDR3 DNA. The D gene is left open where the match is weak. Clone size, where shown, is once, few, many, or a class for clones that have expanded.

>few|TRBV5-1|NA|TRBJ2-1
CASSLEGMSSYNEQFF
TGCGCCAGCAGCTTGGAGGGCATGAGCTCCTACAATGAGCAGTTCTTC
>few|TRBV29-1|NA|TRBJ2-7
CSAATDGPYEQYF
TGCAGCGCTGCGACAGATGGACCCTACGAGCAGTACTTC
>NA|TRBV4-2|NA|TRBJ1-1
CASTLRNTEAFF
TGTGCCAGCACCCTCAGGAACACTGAAGCTTTCTTT
>few|TRBV4-1|TRBD1|TRBJ1-6
CASSPGTANLPLHF
TGCGCCAGCAGTCCCGGGACAGCAAACCTGCCCCTCCACTTT
>few|TRBV20-1|NA|TRBJ1-2
CSALVWGYTF
TGCAGTGCTCTCGTATGGGGCTACACCTTC
>NA|TRBV7-2|NA|TRBJ2-7
CASSLSTGILYEQYF
TGTGCCAGCAGCTTAAGTACAGGAATCCTCTACGAGCAGTACTTC
>NA|TRBV7-8|TRBD2|TRBJ2-2
CASSLGSLAGETGELFF
TGTGCCAGCAGCTTAGGATCGTTAGCGGGGGAGACCGGGGAGCTGTTTTTT
>NA|TRBV7-3|TRBD2|TRBJ2-3
CASSFLASGANTDTQYF
TGTGCCAGCAGCTTTCTGGCTAGCGGGGCCAACACAGATACGCAGTATTTT
>NA|TRBV29-1|TRBD1|TRBJ2-6
CSVAGFRGPGANVLTF
TGCAGCGTTGCGGGTTTCAGGGGGCCTGGGGCCAACGTCCTGACTTTC
>few|TRBV6-1|NA|TRBJ2-7
CASRGITSYEQYF
TGTGCCAGCAGGGGCATCACGTCCTACGAGCAGTACTTC
>NA|TRBV14|TRBD1|TRBJ2-5
CASSPGQVQETQYF
TGTGCCAGCAGCCCTGGACAGGTACAAGAGACCCAGTACTTC
>NA|TRBV19|NA|TRBJ1-1
CAVGEGRTEAFF
TGTGCCGTGGGTGAGGGCCGCACTGAAGCTTTCTTT
>few|TRBV27|NA|TRBJ2-5
CASSLWGQETQYF
TGTGCCAGCAGTTTATGGGGACAAGAGACCCAGTACTTC
>few|TRBV9|NA|TRBJ2-5
CASSVLGRVQETQYF
TGTGCCAGCAGCGTTCTGGGCAGGGTGCAAGAGACCCAGTACTTC
>NA|TRBV5-1|NA|TRBJ2-5
CASSSRRAETQYF
TGCGCCAGCAGCTCCCGCAGGGCGGAGACCCAGTACTTC
>few|TRBV6-6|NA|TRBJ1-5
CASSSGSNQPQHF
TGTGCCAGCAGTTCAGGGTCCAATCAGCCCCAGCATTTT
>few|TRBV25-1|NA|TRBJ1-5
CASSVQDQPQHF
TGTGCCAGCAGTGTCCAGGATCAGCCCCAGCATTTT
>few|TRBV5-4|NA|TRBJ1-4
CASSLGIPNEKLFF
TGTGCCAGCAGCTTGGGGATACCTAATGAAAAACTGTTTTTT
>NA|TRBV6-1|NA|TRBJ2-1
CASRGRDSYNEQFF
TGTGCCAGCAGAGGCCGGGACTCCTACAATGAGCAGTTCTTC
>few|TRBV28|NA|TRBJ1-2
CASSLGQTANYGYTF
TGTGCCAGCAGTTTGGGTCAAACAGCTAACTATGGCTACACCTTC
>NA|TRBV10-2|NA|TRBJ2-1
CASRPSSSYNEQFF
TGCGCCAGCAGACCCTCGAGCTCCTACAATGAGCAGTTCTTC
>NA|TRBV7-9|TRBD1|TRBJ2-7
CASSRQGAGEQYF
TGTGCCAGCAGCCGACAGGGGGCGGGCGAGCAGTACTTC
>few|TRBV10-3|NA|TRBJ1-1
CAISDGPNTEAFF
TGTGCCATCAGTGATGGACCTAACACTGAAGCTTTCTTT
>NA|TRBV7-3|TRBD1|TRBJ1-1
CASSFRGPPATEAFF
TGTGCCAGCAGCTTCAGGGGGCCACCTGCCACTGAAGCTTTCTTT
>few|TRBV9|NA|TRBJ1-2
CASSVGVGSPLYGYTF
TGTGCCAGCAGCGTAGGGGTTGGCAGCCCCCTTTATGGCTACACCTTC
>few|TRBV5-4|NA|TRBJ2-2
CASSQGWAGELFF
TGTGCCAGCAGTCAGGGTTGGGCCGGGGAGCTGTTTTTT
>NA|TRBV2|TRBD1|TRBJ2-5
CASRKTGTGLRETQYF
TGTGCCAGCAGGAAGACCGGGACAGGGCTTCGGGAGACCCAGTACTTC
>few|TRBV6-5|TRBD1|TRBJ1-2
CASSYGDSGMGYTF
TGTGCCAGCAGTTACGGGGACAGCGGTATGGGCTACACCTTC
>few|TRBV5-4|TRBD1|TRBJ2-2
CASSLPDRVNTGELFF
TGTGCCAGCAGCCTTCCGGACAGGGTGAACACCGGGGAGCTGTTTTTT
>few|TRBV7-2|NA|TRBJ2-1
CASSLAWVGGKEQFF
TGTGCCAGCAGCTTAGCTTGGGTTGGGGGCAAAGAGCAGTTCTTC
>NA|TRBV5-5|NA|TRBJ1-6
CASSSVSRDSGTVHSPLHF
TGTGCCAGCAGCTCCGTTTCCCGGGACTCGGGCACGGTACATTCACCCCTCCACTTT
>NA|TRBV10-3|NA|TRBJ2-2
CAISVVGTGELFF
TGTGCCATCAGTGTGGTGGGGACCGGGGAGCTGTTTTTT
>NA|TRBV7-7|NA|TRBJ2-5
CASSKGGNRLGETQYF
TGTGCTAGCTCAAAAGGGGGGAACAGACTGGGGGAGACCCAGTACTTC
>NA|TRBV7-3|NA|TRBJ1-1
CASSLAPANTEAFF
TGTGCCAGCAGCTTGGCCCCGGCCAACACTGAAGCTTTCTTT
>NA|TRBV7-9|NA|TRBJ1-6
CASSLESSGASPLHF
TGTGCCAGCAGCTTAGAATCTTCAGGGGCTTCACCCCTCCACTTT
>few|TRBV27|NA|TRBJ1-6
CASTGGAVSPLHF
TGTGCCAGCACCGGGGGGGCGGTTTCACCCCTCCACTTT
>few|TRBV15|NA|TRBJ1-5
CATSRDLDEGRAQHF
TGTGCCACCAGCAGAGATTTAGATGAGGGGCGCGCCCAGCATTTT
>few|TRBV5-1|TRBD1|TRBJ1-2
CASSLAIGQGYGYTF
TGCGCCAGCAGCTTGGCGATAGGACAGGGCTATGGCTACACCTTC